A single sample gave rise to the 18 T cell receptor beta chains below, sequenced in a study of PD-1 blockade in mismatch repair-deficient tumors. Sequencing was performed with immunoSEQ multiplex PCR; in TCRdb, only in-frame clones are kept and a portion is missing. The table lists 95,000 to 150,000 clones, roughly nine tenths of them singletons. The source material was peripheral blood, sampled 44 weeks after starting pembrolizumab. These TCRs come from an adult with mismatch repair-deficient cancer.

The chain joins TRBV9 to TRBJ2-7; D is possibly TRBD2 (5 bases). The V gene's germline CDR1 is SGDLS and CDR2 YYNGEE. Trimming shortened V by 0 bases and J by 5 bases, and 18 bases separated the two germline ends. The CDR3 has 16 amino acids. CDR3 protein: CASSVGWLASLNEQYF. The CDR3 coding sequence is TGTGCCAGCAGCGTAGGGTGGTTGGCTAGCCTCAACGAGCAGTACTTC.

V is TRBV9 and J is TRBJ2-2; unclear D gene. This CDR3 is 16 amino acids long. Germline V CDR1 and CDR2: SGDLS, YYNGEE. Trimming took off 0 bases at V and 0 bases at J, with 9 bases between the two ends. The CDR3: CASSVGADTNTGELFF. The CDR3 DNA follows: TGTGCCAGCAGCGTAGGAGCCGATACGAACACCGGGGAGCTGTTTTTT.

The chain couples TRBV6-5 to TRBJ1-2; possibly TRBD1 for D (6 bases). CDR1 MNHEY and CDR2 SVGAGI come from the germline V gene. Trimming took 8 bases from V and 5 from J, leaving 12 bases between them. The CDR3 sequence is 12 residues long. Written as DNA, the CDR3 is TGTGCCAGCGAGGGGGATAGGTATGGCTACACCTTC. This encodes CASEGDRYGYTF.

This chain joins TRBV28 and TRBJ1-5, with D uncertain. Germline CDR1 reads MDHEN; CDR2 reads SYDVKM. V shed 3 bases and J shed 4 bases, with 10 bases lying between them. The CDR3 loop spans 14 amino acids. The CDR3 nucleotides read TGTGCCAGCAGTTTTGGGGTGGGTAATCAGCCCCAGCATTTT. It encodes CASSFGVGNQPQHF. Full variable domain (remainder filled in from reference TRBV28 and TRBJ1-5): DVKVTQSSRYLVKRTGEKVFLECVQDMDHENMFWYRQDPGLGLRLIYFSYDVKMKEKGDIPEGYSVSREKKERFSLILESASTNQTSMYLCASSFGVGNQPQHFGDGTRLSIL.

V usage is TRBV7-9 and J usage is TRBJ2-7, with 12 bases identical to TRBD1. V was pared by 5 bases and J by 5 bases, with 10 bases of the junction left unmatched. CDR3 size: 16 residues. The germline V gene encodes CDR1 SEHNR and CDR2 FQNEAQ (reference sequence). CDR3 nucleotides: TGTGCCAGCAGCCAAACGCCGGGACAGGGGGCCAACGAGCAGTACTTC. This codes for CASSQTPGQGANEQYF.

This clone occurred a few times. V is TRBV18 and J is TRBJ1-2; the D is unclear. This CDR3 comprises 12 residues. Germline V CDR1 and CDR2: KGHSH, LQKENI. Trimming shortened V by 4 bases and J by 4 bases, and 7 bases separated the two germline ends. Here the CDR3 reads CASSLGSYGYTF. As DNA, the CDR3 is TGTGCCAGCTCACTCGGATCCTATGGCTACACCTTC.

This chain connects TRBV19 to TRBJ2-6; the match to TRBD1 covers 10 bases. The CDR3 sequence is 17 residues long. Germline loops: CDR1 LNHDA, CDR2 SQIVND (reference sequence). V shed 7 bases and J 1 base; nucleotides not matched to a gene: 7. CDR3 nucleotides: TGTGCCAGTAAAACGGACAGGGGGGAGTCTGGGGCCAACGTCCTGACTTTC. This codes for CASKTDRGESGANVLTF. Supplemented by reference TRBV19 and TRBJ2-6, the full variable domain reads DGGITQSPKYLFRKEGQNVTLSCEQNLNHDAMYWYRQDPGQGLRLIYYSQIVNDFQKGDIAEGYSVSREKKESFPLTVTSAQKNPTAFYLCASKTDRGESGANVLTFGAGSRLTVL.

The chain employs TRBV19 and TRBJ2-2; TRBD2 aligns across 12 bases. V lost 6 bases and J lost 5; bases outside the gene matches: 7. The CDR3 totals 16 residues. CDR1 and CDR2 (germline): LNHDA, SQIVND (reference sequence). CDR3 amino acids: CASSTLAGGWTGELFF. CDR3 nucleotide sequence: TGTGCCAGTAGCACACTAGCGGGAGGTTGGACCGGGGAGCTGTTTTTT. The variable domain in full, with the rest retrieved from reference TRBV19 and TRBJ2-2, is DGGITQSPKYLFRKEGQNVTLSCEQNLNHDAMYWYRQDPGQGLRLIYYSQIVNDFQKGDIAEGYSVSREKKESFPLTVTSAQKNPTAFYLCASSTLAGGWTGELFFGEGSRLTVL.

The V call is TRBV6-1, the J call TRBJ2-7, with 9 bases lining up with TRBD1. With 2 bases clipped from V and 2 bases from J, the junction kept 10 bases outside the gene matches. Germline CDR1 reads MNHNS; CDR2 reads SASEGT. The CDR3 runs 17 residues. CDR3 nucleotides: TGTGCCAGCAGTGAAATTTTACCGGGACAGGGTACCTACGAGCAGTACTTC. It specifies CASSEILPGQGTYEQYF.

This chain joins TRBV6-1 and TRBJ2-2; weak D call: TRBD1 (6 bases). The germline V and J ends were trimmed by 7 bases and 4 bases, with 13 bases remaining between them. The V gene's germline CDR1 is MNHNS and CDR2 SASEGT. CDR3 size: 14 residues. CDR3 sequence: CASTREGGTGELFF. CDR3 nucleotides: TGTGCCAGCACACGGGAAGGGGGCACCGGGGAGCTGTTTTTT.

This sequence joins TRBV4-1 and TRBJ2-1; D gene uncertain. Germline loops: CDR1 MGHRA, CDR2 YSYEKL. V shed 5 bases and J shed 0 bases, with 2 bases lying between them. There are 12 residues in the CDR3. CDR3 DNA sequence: TGCGCCAGCAGCGCCTCCTACAATGAGCAGTTCTTC. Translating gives CASSASYNEQFF.

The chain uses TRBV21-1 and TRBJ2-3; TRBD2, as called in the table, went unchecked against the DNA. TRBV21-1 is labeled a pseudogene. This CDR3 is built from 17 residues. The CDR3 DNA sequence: TGTGCCAGCAGCAGACTAGCGGGGGGATGTGGCACAGATACGCAGTATTTT. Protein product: CASSRLAGGCGTDTQYF.

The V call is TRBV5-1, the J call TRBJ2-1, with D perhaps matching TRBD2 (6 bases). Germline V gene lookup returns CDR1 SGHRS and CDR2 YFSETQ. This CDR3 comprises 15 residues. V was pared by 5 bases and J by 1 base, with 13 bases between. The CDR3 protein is CASRGGAESYNEQFF. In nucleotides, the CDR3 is TGCGCCAGCAGGGGCGGGGCCGAGTCCTACAATGAGCAGTTCTTC.

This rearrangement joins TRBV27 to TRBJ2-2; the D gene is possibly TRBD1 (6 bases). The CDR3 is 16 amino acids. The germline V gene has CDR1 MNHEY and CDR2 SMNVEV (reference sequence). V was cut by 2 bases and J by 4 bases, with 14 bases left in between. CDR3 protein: CASSLIGGSGTGELFF. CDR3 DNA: TGTGCCAGCAGTTTAATTGGGGGCAGTGGCACCGGGGAGCTGTTTTTT.

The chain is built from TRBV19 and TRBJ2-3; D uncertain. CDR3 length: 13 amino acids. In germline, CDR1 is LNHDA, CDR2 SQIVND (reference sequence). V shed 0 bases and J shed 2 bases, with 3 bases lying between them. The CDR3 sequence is CASSIDSTDTQYF. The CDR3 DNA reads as TGTGCCAGTAGTATAGATTCCACAGATACGCAGTATTTT.

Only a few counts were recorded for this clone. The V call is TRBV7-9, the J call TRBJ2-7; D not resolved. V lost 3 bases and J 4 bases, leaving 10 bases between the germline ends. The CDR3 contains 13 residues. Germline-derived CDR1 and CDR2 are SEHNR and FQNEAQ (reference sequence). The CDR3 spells CASSLADLYEQYF. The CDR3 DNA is TGTGCCAGCAGCTTGGCGGACCTTTACGAGCAGTACTTC.

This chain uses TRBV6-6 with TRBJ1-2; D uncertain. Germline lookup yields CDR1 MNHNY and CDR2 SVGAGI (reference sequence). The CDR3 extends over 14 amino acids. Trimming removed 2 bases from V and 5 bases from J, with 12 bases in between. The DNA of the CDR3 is TGTGCCAGCAGTTACCAGGCGGGGTCTTATGGCTACACCTTC. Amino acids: CASSYQAGSYGYTF.

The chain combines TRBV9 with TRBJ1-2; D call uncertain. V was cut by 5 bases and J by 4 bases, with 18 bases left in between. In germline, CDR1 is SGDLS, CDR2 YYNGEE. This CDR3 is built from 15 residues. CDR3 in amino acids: CASRFADGLGYGYTF. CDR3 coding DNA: TGTGCCAGCAGATTCGCGGACGGGCTAGGCTATGGCTACACCTTC.